This TCR beta chain was obtained from a study of Tregs in tolerant kidney transplant recipients (dated by TCRdb to about 2019). Regarding the research as a whole: The transplants used related donors along with nonmyeloablative bone marrow transplantation, and in the human trials mixed chimerism was transient. Before combined kidney and bone marrow transplantation, this study identified donor-specific regulatory T cells using TCRbeta sequencing and then followed those same cells after transplant.

Remarks on this clone: The antigen it binds to is not known. Qualities for individual bases were not recorded, and no much larger clone is one base off.

Genomic DNA was extracted from sorted cells with the QIAGEN DNeasy Blood and Tissue Kit for TCRbeta CDR3 sequencing. High-throughput TCRbeta CDR3 sequencing was carried out commercially through immunoSEQ, with PCR amplification with bias correction and internal controls included. Under the source paper's analysis protocol: Unique productive TCRbeta sequences were defined by CDR3 nucleotide sequence where primers matched, and otherwise by CDR3 amino acid sequence together with Vbeta and Jbeta genes. As a correction for sorting error, sequences shared between sorted populations at a frequency ratio of 2:1 or less were discarded, and the remaining shared sequences were assigned to the higher population. Sequences were defined as donor-reactive when expanded at least 5-fold in CFSE-low cells versus unstimulated cells and present at a frequency of at least 0.01% in CFSE-low cells. Jensen-Shannon divergence calculated on the top 100 TCRbeta sequences ranked by frequency was used to measure repertoire divergence. For any sample with multiple sequencing runs, sorting error was corrected in each run separately before the runs were pooled. What TCRdb holds here is the immuneACCESS table cut down to in-frame rearrangements. Part of the clones is not present; checked against another copy, under half of the missing clones reflect an unresolved V gene, and the others are unexplained. V and J calls and clone size are those listed in that table; D and trimming were worked out from the DNA. Present in this sample are over 50,000 clones, around 85% of which were seen just once. The ten largest make up 2.1% of the sample.

From a lookup of the germline V gene, CDR1 and CDR2 are LGHNA and YSLEER. The junction carries 14 bases between V and J, which are trimmed by 6 bases and 0 bases respectively. From the cysteine through the phenylalanine, the CDR3 covers 15 amino acids. The entry retains the CDR3 DNA only, 45 bases that are in frame from base 1. The paper's findings and limits, for the study overall: Expanding Tregs with activated donor B cells appeared to identify the most biologically relevant and donor-specific TCRbeta repertoire. Although technical replication error seemed to be minimal, the question of biological reproducibility was not addressed directly. For some patients, the PCR primers changed as time went on, which meant samples from those patients could not be compared with one another at the nucleotide level. The study was limited by small patient numbers, and the findings need validation in larger populations and under other immunosuppression protocols. Donor-specific Treg expansion exceeded global Treg expansion in tolerant patients, suggesting antigen-driven rather than nonspecific expansion.

According to the study, the label for this sample's time point signals: blood sample drawn before combined kidney and bone marrow transplant. Unstimulated Tregs (CD4+CD25+CD127-), CD4+ non-Tregs (CD4+CD25-), CD4 and CD8 cells were FACS-sorted from thawed PBMCs. Thawed PBMCs were rested overnight at 37 degrees C with roughly 200 IU/ml IL-2 before Treg sorting. 4 combined kidney and bone marrow transplant recipients from the ITN036ST trial were included as patients, and samples were available only from these trial subjects. Healthy control blood was separated into PBMCs by Ficoll density gradient and cryopreserved, and patient PBMCs were collected both before and after transplant.

The source material was Tregs from blood, sampled before the transplant. The rearranged chain carries TRBV4-3 and TRBJ1-1, with the D gene uncertain. The sequence was collected from a human donor who received a combined kidney and bone marrow transplant. The bases read TGCGCCAGCAGACTAAGACCGGCCCTGAACACTGAAGCTTTCTTT. Translation gives CASRLRPALNTEAFF.